This TCR beta chain came from a study of T cell responses to AZD1222 COVID-19 vaccine. Here immunoSEQ multiplex PCR was the method, and the copy in TCRdb shows in-frame clones only, minus some. The data hold around 35,000 clones, with 80% to 90% observed a single time. This clone has a handful of counts. As yet, its antigen is unknown. General observations from the study: In all cases, repertoires were sampled only after the peak T cell response.

Germline loops: CDR1 ENHRY, CDR2 SYGVKD. With 6 bases removed from V and 1 base from J, the gap between germline ends came to 10 bases. CDR3 length: 13 amino acids. This receptor was obtained from an adult in good health. The sequencing here drew on peripheral blood, taken on day 0 of AZD1222 vaccination. This chain joins TRBV10-3 and TRBJ2-7; D remains ambiguous. The chain's CDR3 is CAIRVHYSYEQYF. In DNA, the CDR3 is TGTGCCATCAGGGTACATTATTCCTACGAGCAGTACTTC.